This T cell receptor beta chain originates from a study of metastatic and nonmetastatic thyroid tumors. Turning to this clone: No antigen is known for it. A much larger clone is a single base away; this may be a read error.

TCRdb re-called the PCR reads with MiXCR. The sample includes about 16,000 clones, 31% seen only once; the top ten take about 11%. This CDR3 contains 15 residues. Germline values: CDR1 MNHEY, CDR2 SVGAGI. Trimming pared 3 bases from V and 14 bases from J, leaving 25 bases between. No patient received treatment before thyroid surgery. General study points: Reportedly, malignant thyroid tumors had significantly higher TCR beta diversity than benign nodules, in blood and tumor.

The sequencing input was blood. The receptor was isolated from a female donor with papillary thyroid cancer or a benign thyroid nodule (not recorded which). Some clones in this sample may be carry-over from other donors' samples. The chain joins TRBV6-5 to TRBJ1-1; unclear D gene. The CDR3 loop reads CASSYTPCGVTGAFF. The CDR3 DNA is TGTGCCAGCAGTTATACTCCGTGTGGGGTCACTGGAGCCTTCTTT.